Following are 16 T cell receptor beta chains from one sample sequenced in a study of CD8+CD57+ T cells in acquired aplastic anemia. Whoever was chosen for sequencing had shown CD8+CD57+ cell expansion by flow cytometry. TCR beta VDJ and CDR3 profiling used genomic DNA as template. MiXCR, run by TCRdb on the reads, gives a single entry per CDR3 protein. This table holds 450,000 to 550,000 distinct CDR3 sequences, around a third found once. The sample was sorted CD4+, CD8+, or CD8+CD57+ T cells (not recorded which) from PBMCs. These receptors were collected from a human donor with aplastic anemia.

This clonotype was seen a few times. In nucleotides, the CDR3 is TGTGCCAGCAGACGATGGACAGGGAGAATATATGGCTACACCTTC. It codes for CASRRWTGRIYGYTF. The J gene is TRBJ1-2, the V gene TRBV2; TRBD1 aligns across 8 bases. Per germline, CDR1 SNHLY and CDR2 FYNNEI. The CDR3 contains 15 residues. The V and J ends lost 6 bases and 5 bases, in that order; junction bases with no gene match: 11. The full variable domain, completed using reference TRBV2 and TRBJ1-2, is EPEVTQTPSHQVTQMGQEVILRCVPISNHLYFYWYRQILGQKVEFLVSFYNNEISEKSEIFDDQFSVERPDGSNFTLKIRSTKLEDSAMYFCASRRWTGRIYGYTFGSGTRLTVV.

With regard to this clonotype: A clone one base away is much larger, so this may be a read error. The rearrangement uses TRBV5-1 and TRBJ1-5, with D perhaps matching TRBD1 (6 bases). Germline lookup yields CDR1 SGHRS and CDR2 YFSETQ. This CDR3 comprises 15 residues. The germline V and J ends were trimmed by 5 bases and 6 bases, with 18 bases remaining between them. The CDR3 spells CASRAGDVDSQPQHF. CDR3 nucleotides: TGCGCCAGCAGAGCGGGGGATGTGGACAGTCAGCCCCAGCATTTT.

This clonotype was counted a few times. In DNA form, the CDR3 reads TGTGCCAGCAGCTTGATGGGACATCCTCTTGGAAACACCATATATTTT. Translating gives CASSLMGHPLGNTIYF. The chain carries TRBV5-6 and TRBJ1-3, with D tentatively TRBD1 (6 bases). There are 16 residues in the CDR3. Germline V CDR1 and CDR2: SGHDT, YYEEEE. V shed 1 base and J shed 3 bases, with 14 bases lying between them.

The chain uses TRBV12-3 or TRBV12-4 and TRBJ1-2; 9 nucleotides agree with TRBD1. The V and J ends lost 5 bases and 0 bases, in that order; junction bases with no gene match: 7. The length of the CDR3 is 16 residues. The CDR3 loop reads CASSVTGGLSNYGYTF. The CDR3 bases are TGTGCCAGCAGTGTGACAGGGGGTTTGTCTAACTATGGCTACACCTTC.

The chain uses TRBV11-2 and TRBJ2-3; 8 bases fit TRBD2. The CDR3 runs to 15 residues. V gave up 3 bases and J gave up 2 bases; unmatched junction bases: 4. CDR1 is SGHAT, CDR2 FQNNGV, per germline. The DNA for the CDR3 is TGTGCCAGCAGCTTCGGCGGGGGGAACACAGATACGCAGTATTTT. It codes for CASSFGGGNTDTQYF.

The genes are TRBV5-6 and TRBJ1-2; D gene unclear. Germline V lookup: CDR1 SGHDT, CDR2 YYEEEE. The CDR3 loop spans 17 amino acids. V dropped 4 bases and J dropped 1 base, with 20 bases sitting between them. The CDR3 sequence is CASSEKTVARYNYGYTF. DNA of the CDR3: TGTGCCAGCAGCGAAAAAACGGTGGCCAGATATAACTATGGCTACACCTTC.

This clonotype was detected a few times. CDR3 region: CASSSTRANYGYTF. DNA of the CDR3: TGTGCCAGCAGTAGCACCCGGGCAAACTATGGCTACACCTTC. The chain is built from TRBV6-2 or TRBV6-3 and TRBJ1-2; D remains ambiguous. CDR3 length: 14 residues. The germline gives CDR1 MNHEY, CDR2 SVGEGT. With 5 bases removed from V and 2 bases from J, the gap between germline ends came to 12 bases.

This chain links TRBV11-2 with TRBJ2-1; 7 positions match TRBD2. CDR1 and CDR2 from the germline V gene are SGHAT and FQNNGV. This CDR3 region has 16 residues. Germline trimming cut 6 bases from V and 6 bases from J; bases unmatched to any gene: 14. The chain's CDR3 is CASRQVGGTPGNEQFF. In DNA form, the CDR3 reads TGTGCCAGCAGACAGGTCGGGGGGACCCCCGGCAATGAGCAGTTCTTC.

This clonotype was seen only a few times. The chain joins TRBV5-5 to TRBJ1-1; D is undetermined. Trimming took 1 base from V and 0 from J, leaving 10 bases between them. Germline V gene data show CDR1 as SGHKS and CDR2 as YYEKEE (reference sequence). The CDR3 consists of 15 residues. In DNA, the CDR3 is TGTGCCAGCAGCTTGCCCGACATAATGAACACTGAAGCTTTCTTT. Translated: CASSLPDIMNTEAFF.

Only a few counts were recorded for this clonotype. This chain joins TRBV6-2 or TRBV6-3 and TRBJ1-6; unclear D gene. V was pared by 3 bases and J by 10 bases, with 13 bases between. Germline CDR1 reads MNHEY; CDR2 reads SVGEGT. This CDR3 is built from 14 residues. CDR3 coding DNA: TGTGCCAGCAGTTATTTTCGGGTCGAGTCACCCCTCCACTTT. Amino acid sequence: CASSYFRVESPLHF.

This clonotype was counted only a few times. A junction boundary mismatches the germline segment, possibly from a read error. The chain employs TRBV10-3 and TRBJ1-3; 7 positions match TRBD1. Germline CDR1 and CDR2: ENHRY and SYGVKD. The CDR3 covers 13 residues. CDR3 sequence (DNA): TGTGCCAGCAGCAACCGACAGGGTGGGCCCGAGGATTTT. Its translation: CASSNRQGGPEDF.

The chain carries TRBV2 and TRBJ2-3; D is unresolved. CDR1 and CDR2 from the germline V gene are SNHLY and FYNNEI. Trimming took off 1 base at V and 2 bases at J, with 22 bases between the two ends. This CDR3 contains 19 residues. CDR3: CASSEVGNWARGYTDTQYF. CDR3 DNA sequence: TGTGCCAGCAGTGAAGTAGGTAATTGGGCGCGAGGCTACACAGATACGCAGTATTTT.

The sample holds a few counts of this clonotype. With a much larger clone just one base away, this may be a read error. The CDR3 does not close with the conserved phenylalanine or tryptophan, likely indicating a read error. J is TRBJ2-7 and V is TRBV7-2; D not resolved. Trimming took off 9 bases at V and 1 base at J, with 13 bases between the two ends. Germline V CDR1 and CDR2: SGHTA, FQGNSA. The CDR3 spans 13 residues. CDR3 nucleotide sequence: TGTGCCAGTCGGTCCGGGTCTTCCTACGAGCAGTACCTC. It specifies CASRSGSSYEQYL.

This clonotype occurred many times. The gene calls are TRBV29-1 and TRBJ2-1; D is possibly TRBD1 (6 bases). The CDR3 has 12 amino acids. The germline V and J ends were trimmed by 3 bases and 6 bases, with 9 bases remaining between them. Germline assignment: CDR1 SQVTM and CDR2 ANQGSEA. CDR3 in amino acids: CSVDRGGNEQFF. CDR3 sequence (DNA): TGCAGCGTTGATCGAGGGGGCAATGAGCAGTTCTTC.

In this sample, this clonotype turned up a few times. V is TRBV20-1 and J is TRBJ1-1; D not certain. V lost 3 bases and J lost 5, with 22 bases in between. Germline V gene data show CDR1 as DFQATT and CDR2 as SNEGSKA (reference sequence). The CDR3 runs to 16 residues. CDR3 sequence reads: CSASPITGPRGTEAFF. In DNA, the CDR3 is TGCAGTGCTAGCCCCATTACCGGGCCTCGTGGGACTGAAGCTTTCTTT.

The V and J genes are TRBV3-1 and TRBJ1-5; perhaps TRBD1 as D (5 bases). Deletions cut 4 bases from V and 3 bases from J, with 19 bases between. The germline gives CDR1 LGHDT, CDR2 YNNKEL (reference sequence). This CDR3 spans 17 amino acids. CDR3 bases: TGTGCCAGCAGCCCCTCCGGAACAGGAAAGGCCAATCAGCCCCAGCATTTT. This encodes CASSPSGTGKANQPQHF.